The count of the clone carrying this TCR beta chain is one. What it recognizes is unknown. CDR1 MNHEY and CDR2 SVGAGI come from the germline V gene. V was clipped by 4 bases and J by 6 bases; unmatched bases: 6. This CDR3 spans 15 amino acids. Over chemoradiotherapy, repertoires were sampled more than once. The data were taken from a study of chemoradiotherapy in HPV16-positive cancers. Points from the study as a whole: The functional HPV-specific definition rests on just a couple of HPV16-positive patients. Candidate HPV-specific clones and E7-related TCR motifs grew in tumor during treatment.

Assay used: immunoSEQ multiplex PCR; TCRdb lists only in-frame clones, some missing. The repertoire consists of some 70,000 clones, with around nine tenths occurring once and the leading ten covering just over 4%. This chain uses TRBV6-5 with TRBJ2-7; 13 bases map to TRBD2. The sequence was obtained from a human donor with HPV-associated anogenital cancer. This specimen was blood, taken from a patient who underwent chemoradiotherapy. The CDR3 loop is CASSSQTSGGSEQYF. The CDR3 nucleotides read TGTGCCAGCAGTTCTCAGACTAGCGGGGGGTCCGAGCAGTACTTC.